This passage covers 5 T cell receptor beta chains from one sample sequenced in a study of blood T cell repertoires in COVID-19. The protocol was immunoSEQ multiplex PCR, while the TCRdb copy is restricted to in-frame clones and leaves out a portion. This sample has around 330,000 clones, with approximately 90% found just once. The source material was peripheral blood. The receptor source for this set is a woman aged 25 to 45 with COVID-19, enrolled during active disease.

This sequence joins TRBV30 and TRBJ1-5, with no clear D. The V end was cut by 1 base, the J end by 1 base, with 5 bases between. CDR3 length: 13 residues. Per germline, CDR1 GTSNPN and CDR2 SVGIG (reference sequence). CDR3 loop: CAWSGRSNQPQHF. As DNA, the CDR3 is TGTGCCTGGAGTGGGAGGAGCAATCAGCCCCAGCATTTT.

This clone occurred once. The chain is built from TRBV5-1 and TRBJ2-6; D call uncertain. The CDR3 is made up of 16 amino acids. V lost 0 bases and J 4 bases, leaving 11 bases between the germline ends. The germline V gene encodes CDR1 SGHRS and CDR2 YFSETQ. CDR3 in amino acids: CASSLDAQRGANVLTF. The CDR3 nucleotides read TGCGCCAGCAGCTTGGACGCCCAGAGGGGGGCCAACGTCCTGACTTTC.

The chain combines TRBV5-6 with TRBJ2-2; TRBD1 is a possible D gene (6 bases). With 5 bases removed from V and 0 bases from J, the gap between germline ends came to 8 bases. Germline CDR1 and CDR2: SGHDT and YYEEEE. The CDR3 is 14 amino acids. The CDR3: CASRTGSNTGELFF. The CDR3 nucleotides are TGTGCCAGCAGGACAGGTTCGAACACCGGGGAGCTGTTTTTT.

The gene calls are TRBV5-4 and TRBJ2-2; D is uncertain. Trimming stripped 2 bases from V and 0 bases from J, with 8 bases between. CDR1 and CDR2 from the germline V gene are SGHNT and YYREEE (reference sequence). The CDR3 has 15 amino acids. DNA for the CDR3: TGTGCCAGCAGCTTAGCTCTGTCGAACACCGGGGAGCTGTTTTTT. It yields the protein CASSLALSNTGELFF.

The chain joins TRBV6-6 to TRBJ2-5; TRBD2 agrees at 8 bases. From germline, CDR1 is MNHNY and CDR2 SVGAGI (reference sequence). This CDR3 region has 14 residues. The ends lost 4 bases at V and 4 bases at J; junction bases unmatched: 5. The CDR3, as DNA: TGTGCCAGCAGTTCCCGGGGGGGAAGAGAGACCCAGTACTTC. It specifies CASSSRGGRETQYF.